The 7 T cell receptor beta chains listed next were all sequenced from one sample in a study of blood T cell repertoires in COVID-19. Here immunoSEQ multiplex PCR was the method, and the copy in TCRdb shows in-frame clones only, minus some. The sample holds approximately 280,000 clones; approximately 85% are singletons and the top ten take around 5.5%. Source material: peripheral blood. The receptors come from a man aged 45 to 65 with active or convalescent COVID-19.

V gene TRBV6-2 or TRBV6-3 combines with J gene TRBJ1-1; 10 bases are shared with TRBD1. Unmatched junction bases numbered 3, after V lost 2 bases and J lost 0 bases. Per germline, CDR1 MNHEY and CDR2 SVGEGT. The CDR3 runs to 16 residues. CDR3 protein: CASSYTGTGVNTEAFF. CDR3 DNA sequence: TGTGCCAGCAGTTACACGGGGACAGGGGTGAACACTGAAGCTTTCTTT.

V usage is TRBV7-2 and J usage is TRBJ2-7; 9 bases align to TRBD2. The CDR3 has 17 amino acids. J was trimmed by 0 bases and V by 2 bases; bases with no gene match: 8. Germline CDR1 SGHTA, CDR2 FQGNSA. The CDR3 is CASSLYGGGRASYEQYF. The CDR3 nucleotides are TGTGCCAGCAGCTTATACGGGGGCGGGAGGGCCTCCTACGAGCAGTACTTC.

Written as DNA, the CDR3 is TGCAGTTTTGGGCAGGGAGGCTATGGCTACACCTTC. It codes for CSFGQGGYGYTF. The rearrangement joins TRBV29-1 to TRBJ1-2; D is perhaps TRBD1 (5 bases). The CDR3 sequence is 12 residues long. Germline loops: CDR1 SQVTM, CDR2 ANQGSEA.

The chain uses TRBV11-2 and TRBJ2-7, with 7 bases fitting TRBD1. V trimming: 6 bases; J trimming: 4 bases; junction bases outside the gene matches: 3. The germline V gene has CDR1 SGHAT and CDR2 FQNNGV. This CDR3 region has 12 residues. CDR3 bases: TGTGCCAGCAGAGGGACAGCGTACGAGCAGTACTTC. Translation: CASRGTAYEQYF. The full variable domain, completed using reference TRBV11-2 and TRBJ2-7, is EAGVAQSPRYKIIEKRQSVAFWCNPISGHATLYWYQQILGQGPKLLIQFQNNGVVDDSQLPKDRFSAERLKGVDSTLKIQPAKLEDSAVYLCASRGTAYEQYFGPGTRLTVT.

This chain joins TRBV29-1 and TRBJ1-2; D ambiguous. Germline values: CDR1 SQVTM, CDR2 ANQGSEA. The CDR3 loop spans 12 amino acids. Trimming took 3 bases from V and 6 from J, leaving 11 bases between them. CDR3 in amino acids: CSVDAPSHGYTF. Here the CDR3 DNA reads TGCAGCGTTGACGCTCCGAGCCATGGCTACACCTTC. Variable domain in full (rest from reference TRBV29-1 and TRBJ1-2): SAVISQKPSRDICQRGTSLTIQCQVDSQVTMMFWYRQQPGQSLTLIATANQGSEATYESGFVIDKFPISRPNLTFSTLTVSNMSPEDSSIYLCSVDAPSHGYTFGSGTRLTVV.

The CDR3 is CASRAGENSPLHF. DNA of the CDR3: TGTGCCAGTCGAGCGGGGGAGAATTCACCCCTCCACTTT. This chain joins TRBV19 and TRBJ1-6; D may be TRBD1 (5 bases). Between the trimmed V and J ends, which lost 8 bases and 7 bases, there was a span of 12 bases. This CDR3 has 13 residues. The V gene's germline CDR1 is LNHDA and CDR2 SQIVND (reference sequence).

The J gene is TRBJ2-1, the V gene TRBV5-1; possibly TRBD1 for D (6 bases). The germline V gene has CDR1 SGHRS and CDR2 YFSETQ. Trimming pared 1 base from V and 9 bases from J, leaving 11 bases between. The CDR3 spans 13 residues. CDR3 in amino acids: CASSLRTVAEQFF. CDR3 DNA: TGCGCCAGCAGCTTGAGGACAGTAGCTGAGCAGTTCTTC.